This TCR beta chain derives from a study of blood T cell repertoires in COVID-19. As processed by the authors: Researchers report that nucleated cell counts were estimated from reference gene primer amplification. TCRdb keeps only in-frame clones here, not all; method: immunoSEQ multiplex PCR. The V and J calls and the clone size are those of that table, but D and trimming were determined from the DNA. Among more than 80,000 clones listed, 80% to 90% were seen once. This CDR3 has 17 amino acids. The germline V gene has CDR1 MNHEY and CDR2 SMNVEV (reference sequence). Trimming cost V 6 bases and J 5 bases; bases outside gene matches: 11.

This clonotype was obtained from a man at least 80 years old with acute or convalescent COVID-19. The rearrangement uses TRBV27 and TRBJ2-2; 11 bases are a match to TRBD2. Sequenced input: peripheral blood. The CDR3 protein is CASRNSLAGGRTGELFF. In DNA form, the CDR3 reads TGTGCCAGCAGGAACTCCTTAGCGGGAGGGCGAACCGGGGAGCTGTTTTTT.